The 32 T cell receptor beta chains below all came from one sample that was sequenced in a study of blood T cell repertoires in COVID-19. Some clones are missing from TCRdb's copy, which holds only in-frame ones; the method was immunoSEQ multiplex PCR. Of tens of thousands of clones in the sample, approximately 85% are singletons; the top ten hold around 20%. Sequencing was carried out using peripheral blood. These receptors were obtained from a human donor in a cohort sampled during active COVID-19.

The chain joins TRBV5-4 to TRBJ1-6; 7 bases fit TRBD1. This CDR3 region has 15 residues. Germline V lookup: CDR1 SGHNT, CDR2 YYREEE (reference sequence). The V segment lost 0 bases and the J segment 7 bases; nucleotides outside the gene matches: 4. This chain's CDR3 is CASSLAGQRNSPLHF. CDR3 nucleotides: TGTGCCAGCAGCTTGGCGGGACAGAGGAATTCACCCCTCCACTTT. Supplemented by reference TRBV5-4 and TRBJ1-6, the full variable domain reads ETGVTQSPTHLIKTRGQQVTLRCSSQSGHNTVSWYQQALGQGPQFIFQYYREEENGRGNFPPRFSGLQFPNYSSELNVNALELDDSALYLCASSLAGQRNSPLHFGNGTRLTVT.

CDR3 protein: CSVRTADEQYF. For the CDR3, the DNA is TGCAGCGTACGGACAGCGGACGAGCAGTACTTC. The chain carries TRBV29-1 and TRBJ2-7, with D perhaps matching TRBD1 (6 bases). This CDR3 contains 11 residues. Between the trimmed V and J ends, which lost 6 bases and 5 bases, there was a span of 11 bases. Per germline, CDR1 SQVTM and CDR2 ANQGSEA.

A single count supports this clone. The V and J genes are TRBV7-2 and TRBJ2-3; no clear D gene. V shed 10 bases and J shed 2 bases, with 10 bases lying between them. This CDR3 region has 12 residues. The V gene's germline CDR1 is SGHTA and CDR2 FQGNSA. CDR3 DNA: TGTGCCACCACCCGACTCACAGATACGCAGTATTTT. The encoded protein is CATTRLTDTQYF.

The chain carries TRBV9 and TRBJ1-5, with D tentatively TRBD1 (5 bases). V lost 0 bases and J 5 bases, leaving 12 bases between the germline ends. The CDR3 covers 15 residues. CDR1 is SGDLS, CDR2 YYNGEE, per germline. DNA of the CDR3: TGTGCCAGCAGCGTAGGGGCAGGGAGGGATCAGCCCCAGCATTTT. Residues: CASSVGAGRDQPQHF.

This chain connects TRBV19 to TRBJ1-5, with 11 bases lining up with TRBD1. Germline values: CDR1 LNHDA, CDR2 SQIVND (reference sequence). V lost 7 bases and J lost 6; bases outside the gene matches: 8. The CDR3 runs 15 residues. The CDR3 coding sequence is TGTGCCAGTATTTCGGGACAGGGGGAGGGTCAGCCCCAGCATTTT. Translating gives CASISGQGEGQPQHF. Full variable domain (outside the CDR3, taken from reference TRBV19 and TRBJ1-5): DGGITQSPKYLFRKEGQNVTLSCEQNLNHDAMYWYRQDPGQGLRLIYYSQIVNDFQKGDIAEGYSVSREKKESFPLTVTSAQKNPTAFYLCASISGQGEGQPQHFGDGTRLSIL.

V gene TRBV5-1 combines with J gene TRBJ2-5; maybe TRBD1 (6 bases). The germline V gene encodes CDR1 SGHRS and CDR2 YFSETQ. The CDR3 has 14 residues. V lost 0 bases and J 4 bases, leaving 10 bases between the germline ends. CDR3 sequence: CASSLDRVRETQYF. CDR3 bases: TGCGCCAGCAGCTTGGACAGGGTTCGAGAGACCCAGTACTTC.

The chain couples TRBV2 to TRBJ1-5; D is undetermined. Trimming took off 8 bases at V and 3 bases at J, with 5 bases between the two ends. The CDR3 spans 11 residues. CDR1 SNHLY and CDR2 FYNNEI come from the germline V gene. CDR3 loop: CASRLNQPQHF. The CDR3 DNA follows: TGTGCCAGCCGTCTCAATCAGCCCCAGCATTTT.

V usage is TRBV7-6 and J usage is TRBJ2-7; D unresolved. The germline gives CDR1 SGHVS, CDR2 FNYEAQ. CDR3 size: 14 residues. The V end was cut by 5 bases, the J end by 0 bases, with 11 bases between. The CDR3 sequence is CASSLLLGSYEQYF. CDR3 sequence (DNA): TGTGCCAGCAGCCTCTTACTTGGCTCCTACGAGCAGTACTTC.

This clone was picked up one time. The chain employs TRBV27 and TRBJ2-3; D gene unclear. Trimming took off 0 bases at V and 4 bases at J, with 8 bases between the two ends. This CDR3 is 14 amino acids long. CDR1 is MNHEY, CDR2 SMNVEV, per germline (reference sequence). CDR3 loop: CASSLSHFADTQYF. In DNA form, the CDR3 reads TGTGCCAGCAGTTTATCCCACTTCGCAGATACGCAGTATTTT.

The CDR3 protein is CASSLGPGHLKADTQYF. The DNA of the CDR3 is TGTGCCAGCAGCTTAGGACCGGGACACCTAAAAGCAGATACGCAGTATTTT. The chain joins TRBV7-8 to TRBJ2-3; weak D call: TRBD1 (6 bases). The CDR3 loop spans 17 amino acids. V was cut by 1 base and J by 4 bases, with 18 bases left in between. Germline V lookup: CDR1 SGHVS, CDR2 FQNEAQ.

The rearrangement links TRBV5-1 to TRBJ1-4; possibly TRBD1 for D (5 bases). Germline CDR1 and CDR2: SGHRS and YFSETQ. The CDR3 runs 15 residues. Trimming stripped 5 bases from V and 5 bases from J, with 16 bases between. The CDR3 sequence is CASRISGAMNEKLFF. The DNA for the CDR3 is TGCGCCAGCAGAATTTCTGGGGCTATGAATGAAAAACTGTTTTTT.

This clone came up a few times. V and J are TRBV3-1 (or the pseudogene TRBV3-2) and TRBJ1-5; 7 bases line up with TRBD1. The length of the CDR3 is 17 residues. The V gene's germline CDR1 is LGHDT and CDR2 YNNKEL (reference sequence). After removal of 4 bases from V and 4 bases from J, the junction contained 13 bases not matched to a gene. DNA of the CDR3: TGTGCCAGCAGCCTGAGTTCGGCTGCCAGGGGGAATCAGCCCCAGCATTTT. This encodes CASSLSSAARGNQPQHF.

The chain couples TRBV6-1 to TRBJ1-2, with D perhaps TRBD1 (5 bases). Trimming shortened V by 1 base and J by 3 bases, and 12 bases separated the two germline ends. This CDR3 comprises 15 residues. Looked up from germline, CDR1 is MNHNS and CDR2 is SASEGT. This CDR3 reads CASSEVGGGDYGYTF. The CDR3 region has the DNA TGTGCCAGCAGTGAAGTAGGAGGAGGGGACTATGGCTACACCTTC.

The chain uses TRBV7-3 and TRBJ2-1; TRBD2 matches at 9 bases. The CDR3 is 15 amino acids. V was pared by 5 bases and J by 4 bases, with 6 bases of the junction left unmatched. Germline values: CDR1 SGHTA, CDR2 FQGTGA. CDR3 region: CASSPTSGQYNEQFF. The CDR3 bases are TGTGCCAGCAGCCCTACTAGCGGGCAGTACAATGAGCAGTTCTTC.

V is TRBV7-2 and J is TRBJ2-3; TRBD2 might be the D (5 bases). This CDR3 is 15 amino acids long. V lost 2 bases and J lost 3, with 12 bases in between. Per the germline V gene, CDR1 is SGHTA and CDR2 is FQGNSA. For the CDR3, the DNA is TGTGCCAGCAGCTTATTCTTCCGGGGAACAGATACGCAGTATTTT. This encodes CASSLFFRGTDTQYF. The whole variable domain, remainder taken from reference TRBV7-2 and TRBJ2-3, is GAGVSQSPSNKVTEKGKDVELRCDPISGHTALYWYRQSLGQGLEFLIYFQGNSAPDKSGLPSDRFSAERTGGSVSTLTIQRTQQEDSAVYLCASSLFFRGTDTQYFGPGTRLTVL.

This chain connects TRBV2 to TRBJ1-5, with TRBD1 identical over 8 bases. From germline, CDR1 is SNHLY and CDR2 FYNNEI. CDR3 length: 14 residues. The V and J ends lost 6 bases and 4 bases, in that order; junction bases with no gene match: 5. This chain's CDR3 is CASRDRAANQPQHF. In nucleotides, the CDR3 is TGTGCCAGCAGGGACAGGGCTGCAAATCAGCCCCAGCATTTT.

V gene TRBV10-2 combines with J gene TRBJ2-7, with a possible D match to TRBD2 (5 bases). V was pared by 3 bases and J by 0 bases, with 12 bases between. Germline lookup yields CDR1 WSHSY and CDR2 SAAADI. The CDR3 is 15 residues long. For the CDR3, the DNA is TGCGCCAGCAGTGATCGGAGAGGGCCCTCCTACGAGCAGTACTTC. It yields the protein CASSDRRGPSYEQYF.

The chain uses TRBV18 and TRBJ1-1, with D perhaps matching TRBD1 (5 bases). The CDR3 has 16 amino acids. Germline V gene sequence: CDR1 KGHSH, CDR2 LQKENI. V was pared by 0 bases and J by 1 base, with 12 bases between. The CDR3: CASSPPQGMGNTEAFF. The CDR3 region has the DNA TGTGCCAGCTCACCACCGCAGGGAATGGGGAACACTGAAGCTTTCTTT.

The chain has TRBV4-3 and TRBJ2-3; 10 nucleotides line up with TRBD2. CDR1 is LGHNA and CDR2 is YSLEER in the germline V gene. V lost 0 bases, J lost 0 bases, and 9 bases stayed unmatched. The length of the CDR3 is 19 residues. CDR3 loop: CASSQEWASGGPSTDTQYF. CDR3 DNA sequence: TGCGCCAGCAGCCAAGAGTGGGCTAGCGGGGGCCCTAGCACAGATACGCAGTATTTT.

The genes are TRBV7-2 and TRBJ2-3, with 8 bases fitting TRBD2. CDR1 is SGHTA and CDR2 is FQGNSA in the germline V gene. Unmatched junction bases numbered 3, after V lost 4 bases and J lost 9 bases. This CDR3 comprises 12 residues. CDR3 nucleotides: TGTGCCAGCAGCTGGACGGGGGGGACGCAGTATTTT. Protein sequence: CASSWTGGTQYF.

This clone showed up just a few times. The chain joins TRBV7-9 to TRBJ1-1; D remains ambiguous. The CDR3 loop spans 15 amino acids. With 0 bases removed from V and 1 base from J, the gap between germline ends came to 9 bases. Germline loops: CDR1 SEHNR, CDR2 FQNEAQ (reference sequence). CDR3 sequence (DNA): TGTGCCAGCAGCTTAGCCCGTCTATCGAACACTGAAGCTTTCTTT. Protein: CASSLARLSNTEAFF.

CDR3 sequence: CASSLRGAFF. CDR3 DNA: TGTGCCAGTTCTTTGAGAGGGGCTTTCTTT. The chain recombines TRBV6-5 with TRBJ1-1; D not certain. There are 10 residues in the CDR3. From germline, CDR1 is MNHEY and CDR2 SVGAGI. With 9 bases removed from V and 11 bases from J, the gap between germline ends came to 13 bases.

The V gene is TRBV7-9, the J gene TRBJ1-1, with 10 bases aligning to TRBD1. CDR1 SEHNR and CDR2 FQNEAQ come from the germline V gene (reference sequence). CDR3 length: 13 residues. J lost 4 bases, V lost 6 bases, and 2 bases had no gene match. CDR3 residues: CASSRTGGTEAFF. The CDR3 DNA reads as TGTGCCAGCAGTAGGACAGGGGGCACTGAAGCTTTCTTT.

The chain links TRBV7-9 to TRBJ1-2; 8 nucleotides agree with TRBD1. The J segment lost 8 bases and the V segment lost 1 base, leaving 9 bases of the junction unmatched. The CDR3 runs to 15 residues. Germline CDR1 and CDR2: SEHNR and FQNEAQ (reference sequence). CDR3 sequence: CASSLGDRGFSGYTF. CDR3 DNA: TGTGCCAGCAGCTTAGGTGACAGGGGTTTTAGCGGCTACACCTTC.

The rearrangement uses TRBV27 and TRBJ1-2, with 8 bases aligning to TRBD1. The J segment lost 7 bases and the V segment lost 5 bases, leaving 12 bases of the junction unmatched. The CDR3 is made up of 15 amino acids. CDR1 is MNHEY and CDR2 is SMNVEV in the germline V gene (reference sequence). The CDR3 sequence is CASSPQGALGGGYTF. The CDR3 coding sequence is TGTGCCAGCAGTCCCCAGGGGGCGCTTGGGGGTGGCTACACCTTC.

The rearrangement links TRBV24-1 to TRBJ1-2; a possible D gene is TRBD1 (5 bases). The length of the CDR3 is 15 residues. Germline lookup yields CDR1 KGHDR and CDR2 SFDVKD. V was pared by 3 bases and J by 4 bases, with 14 bases between. The CDR3 region has the DNA TGTGCCACCAGTGATCCCCGGCGGGGGTTCTATGGCTACACCTTC. As protein: CATSDPRRGFYGYTF.

This clone has only one observation. The chain links TRBV27 to TRBJ2-2, with a tentative D call TRBD2 (5 bases). The CDR3 spans 17 residues. Deletions cut 1 base from V and 1 base from J, with 13 bases between. Germline values: CDR1 MNHEY, CDR2 SMNVEV (reference sequence). CDR3 in amino acids: CASSLLPVGVNTGELFF. DNA of the CDR3: TGTGCCAGCAGTTTATTGCCGGTCGGGGTGAACACCGGGGAGCTGTTTTTT.

The chain carries TRBV5-1 and TRBJ1-3; TRBD1 is a possible D gene (6 bases). CDR1 is SGHRS and CDR2 is YFSETQ in the germline V gene. The CDR3 consists of 15 residues. V lost 2 bases to trimming and J lost 6 bases, with 15 bases between them. The CDR3 DNA sequence: TGCGCCAGCAGCTTCGGGGGGCAGCTGGAAAACACCATATATTTT. The encoded protein is CASSFGGQLENTIYF.

This clone was detected only once. The J gene is TRBJ2-3, the V gene TRBV7-8; 9 positions match TRBD1. Per the germline V gene, CDR1 is SGHVS and CDR2 is FQNEAQ. The CDR3 extends over 17 amino acids. The junction had 7 bases not matched to a gene; V was cut back by 0 bases and J by 3 bases. The CDR3 loop reads CASSLATTGGSTDTQYF. CDR3 bases: TGTGCCAGCAGCTTAGCAACAACAGGGGGCTCTACAGATACGCAGTATTTT.

Details on this clone: One junction end does not reproduce the germline sequence, and a read error may be involved. V gene TRBV18 combines with J gene TRBJ2-7, with D possibly being TRBD1 (5 bases). CDR3 length: 16 amino acids. CDR1 is KGHSH and CDR2 is LQKENI in the germline V gene. Here the CDR3 reads CASSPPSRRVRGEQYF. Written as DNA, the CDR3 is TGTGCCAGCTCCCCACCCTCTCGCAGGGTCCGTGGGGAGCAGTACTTC.

The genes are TRBV5-1 and TRBJ2-1; 7 bases align to TRBD2. The CDR3 runs 16 residues. Per germline, CDR1 SGHRS and CDR2 YFSETQ. J lost 3 bases, V lost 1 base, and 7 bases had no gene match. CDR3: CASSLLGGGVYNEQFF. CDR3 in DNA: TGCGCCAGCAGCTTGTTGGGTGGGGGGGTCTACAATGAGCAGTTCTTC.

The chain uses TRBV6-5 and TRBJ1-2; maybe TRBD1 (5 bases). Per the germline V gene, CDR1 is MNHEY and CDR2 is SVGAGI. This CDR3 contains 14 residues. V lost 7 bases and J 5 bases, leaving 17 bases between the germline ends. The CDR3 loop reads CASTEPGVGYGYTF. CDR3 in DNA: TGTGCCAGCACCGAACCGGGGGTTGGATATGGCTACACCTTC.